The next 17 T cell receptor beta chains were all read from a single sample in a study of blood T cell repertoires in COVID-19. Clones were sequenced by immunoSEQ multiplex PCR, and TCRdb holds only the in-frame ones, with some missing. The sample contains about 51,000 clones, less than 90% of which appear only once. Sequencing was done on a sample of peripheral blood. These receptors were obtained from a man aged 55-75 years with acute or convalescent COVID-19.

This chain connects TRBV4-2 to TRBJ1-2; the D is unclear. From germline, CDR1 is LGHNA and CDR2 YNFKEQ. This CDR3 has 15 residues. V lost 3 bases to trimming and J lost 1 base, with 12 bases between them. This chain's CDR3 is CASSHFEGHNYGYTF. As DNA, the CDR3 is TGTGCCAGCAGCCATTTCGAGGGTCATAACTATGGCTACACCTTC.

This clone showed up just once. The V gene is TRBV7-2, the J gene TRBJ2-7; 8 positions match TRBD2. The trim removed 5 bases at V and 0 bases at J, leaving 6 bases unmatched. The CDR3 covers 15 residues. Germline values: CDR1 SGHTA, CDR2 FQGNSA. The CDR3 here is CASSKGGGSSYEQYF. For the CDR3, the DNA is TGTGCCAGCAGCAAAGGCGGGGGGAGCTCCTACGAGCAGTACTTC.

This clone was recorded a few times. The chain is built from TRBV27 and TRBJ2-7; 10 bases match TRBD1. Looked up from germline, CDR1 is MNHEY and CDR2 is SMNVEV (reference sequence). The CDR3 sequence is 16 residues long. After removal of 5 bases from V and 2 bases from J, the junction contained 9 bases not matched to a gene. CDR3 DNA sequence: TGTGCCAGCAGTCTTTATGGGACAGGGGTCCCCTACGAGCAGTACTTC. Amino acids: CASSLYGTGVPYEQYF.

This chain joins TRBV11-1 and TRBJ2-7, with a possible D match to TRBD1 (6 bases). The CDR3 has 14 amino acids. With 4 bases removed from V and 5 bases from J, the gap between germline ends came to 15 bases. Germline-derived CDR1 and CDR2 are SGHAT and FQDESV (reference sequence). In nucleotides, the CDR3 is TGTGCCAGCAGCTCCCCTCGTGGGGGCAACGAGCAGTACTTC. Its translation: CASSSPRGGNEQYF. Full variable domain (rest looked up from reference TRBV11-1 and TRBJ2-7): EAEVAQSPRYKITEKSQAVAFWCDPISGHATLYWYRQILGQGPELLVQFQDESVVDDSQLPKDRFSAERLKGVDSTLKIQPAELGDSAMYLCASSSPRGGNEQYFGPGTRLTVT.

V usage is TRBV2 and J usage is TRBJ2-7; 11 bases map to TRBD2. From germline, CDR1 is SNHLY and CDR2 FYNNEI. The CDR3 runs 15 residues. J lost 5 bases, V lost 7 bases, and 10 bases had no gene match. The CDR3 reads CASTLTGTSGDEQYF. The CDR3 DNA sequence: TGTGCCAGCACCCTCACCGGGACTAGCGGAGACGAGCAGTACTTC.

The chain couples TRBV4-2 to TRBJ2-2; 9 nucleotides agree with TRBD1. This CDR3 comprises 18 residues. With 4 bases clipped from V and 4 bases from J, the junction kept 13 bases outside the gene matches. Germline CDR1 reads LGHNA; CDR2 reads YNFKEQ. This CDR3 reads CASSLYSTGGASTGELFF. The CDR3 DNA reads TGTGCCAGCAGCCTCTACTCCACAGGGGGCGCATCCACCGGGGAGCTGTTTTTT.

V and J are TRBV12-5 and TRBJ1-3; 9 bases agree with TRBD1. The CDR3 is made up of 16 amino acids. The V and J ends lost 5 bases and 3 bases, in that order; junction bases with no gene match: 8. Per the germline V gene, CDR1 is LGHNT and CDR2 is FRNRAP. The CDR3 bases are TGTGCTAGTGGTCGGCAGGGACAGGGTTATGGAAACACCATATATTTT. Amino acid sequence: CASGRQGQGYGNTIYF.

For the CDR3, the DNA is TGTGCCAGCAGCCAATCGAACAGAAATAATTCACCCCTCCACTTT. This codes for CASSQSNRNNSPLHF. The rearrangement joins TRBV16 to TRBJ1-6; D not resolved. Looked up from germline, CDR1 is KGHSY and CDR2 is FQNENV. V gave up 0 bases and J gave up 5 bases, with 8 bases separating them. CDR3 length: 15 residues.

The chain couples TRBV2 to TRBJ2-6; a weak D match, TRBD1 (5 bases). The CDR3 is 16 amino acids. From germline, CDR1 is SNHLY and CDR2 FYNNEI. V gave up 1 base and J gave up 0 bases, with 7 bases separating them. The CDR3 region has the DNA TGTGCCAGCAGTGAAGAGGGGTTCTCTGGGGCCAACGTCCTGACTTTC. Protein: CASSEEGFSGANVLTF. Full variable domain (rest looked up from reference TRBV2 and TRBJ2-6): EPEVTQTPSHQVTQMGQEVILRCVPISNHLYFYWYRQILGQKVEFLVSFYNNEISEKSEIFDDQFSVERPDGSNFTLKIRSTKLEDSAMYFCASSEEGFSGANVLTFGAGSRLTVL.

The chain has TRBV7-9 and TRBJ1-3; 9 bases map to TRBD1. V lost 3 bases to trimming and J lost 4 bases; unmatched junction nucleotides: 10. Germline lookup yields CDR1 SEHNR and CDR2 FQNEAQ (reference sequence). CDR3 size: 17 residues. CDR3 sequence: CASSLAGTGKSGNTIYF. The CDR3 nucleotides read TGTGCCAGCAGCTTGGCTGGGACAGGGAAGTCCGGAAACACCATATATTTT.

V and J are TRBV12-3 or TRBV12-4 and TRBJ1-5; no clear D gene. Between the trimmed V and J ends, which lost 4 bases and 5 bases, there was a span of 6 bases. This CDR3 has 12 amino acids. The CDR3: CASSSNYQPQHF. The CDR3 DNA reads TGTGCCAGCAGTTCCAATTATCAGCCCCAGCATTTT.

The V gene is TRBV11-1, the J gene TRBJ1-1; 8 bases are shared with TRBD1. CDR1 and CDR2 (germline): SGHAT, FQDESV (reference sequence). Losses at the gene ends were 3 bases for V and 1 base for J; bases not matched to a gene: 1. This CDR3 has 14 amino acids. CDR3 region: CASSLTGENTEAFF. The CDR3 DNA reads TGTGCCAGCAGCTTGACAGGGGAGAACACTGAAGCTTTCTTT.

This clone was detected a few times. Relative to the germline gene, one junction end is altered; a read error may explain this. This chain uses TRBV7-7 with TRBJ2-1; tentatively, D is TRBD2 (5 bases). CDR1 and CDR2 (germline): SSHAT, FNYEAQ (reference sequence). The CDR3 is 17 amino acids. The CDR3 nucleotides are TGTGCTAGCAGCTCCGGATCGGGGAAGAGCTCCTACAATGAGCAGTTCTTC. Protein: CASSSGSGKSSYNEQFF.

The chain is built from TRBV15 and TRBJ1-4; 9 bases agree with TRBD1. This CDR3 spans 16 amino acids. Trimming at V came to 3 bases and at J to 4 bases, leaving 6 bases not matched to a gene. Per the germline V gene, CDR1 is LNHNV and CDR2 is YYDKDF (reference sequence). CDR3 nucleotides: TGTGCCACCAGCAGCAGGCCGGGACAGGGTAATGAAAAACTGTTTTTT. Protein product: CATSSRPGQGNEKLFF.

J is TRBJ1-2 and V is TRBV5-1; D perhaps matches TRBD1 (5 bases). The V end was cut by 0 bases, the J end by 4 bases, with 7 bases between. Germline V gene lookup returns CDR1 SGHRS and CDR2 YFSETQ. The CDR3 consists of 13 residues. This chain's CDR3 is CASSLEGLYGYTF. CDR3 DNA: TGCGCCAGCAGCTTGGAGGGACTCTATGGCTACACCTTC.

In its sample, this clone was seen once. The chain employs TRBV2 and TRBJ2-1; D is possibly TRBD2 (6 bases). Trimming removed 2 bases at V and 4 bases at J, with 15 bases between. Germline CDR1 SNHLY, CDR2 FYNNEI. The CDR3 has 16 residues. CDR3 sequence: CASSESMASAYNEQFF. CDR3 nucleotides: TGTGCCAGCAGTGAATCGATGGCTAGCGCGTACAATGAGCAGTTCTTC.

The V and J genes are TRBV4-1 and TRBJ2-7, with 12 bases identical to TRBD2. This CDR3 is 15 amino acids long. Germline values: CDR1 MGHRA, CDR2 YSYEKL. J gave up 7 bases and V 1 base, and 5 bases lay outside the gene matches. The CDR3 sequence: CASSQVLAGGPEQYF. DNA for the CDR3: TGCGCCAGCAGCCAAGTTCTAGCGGGAGGGCCAGAGCAGTACTTC.